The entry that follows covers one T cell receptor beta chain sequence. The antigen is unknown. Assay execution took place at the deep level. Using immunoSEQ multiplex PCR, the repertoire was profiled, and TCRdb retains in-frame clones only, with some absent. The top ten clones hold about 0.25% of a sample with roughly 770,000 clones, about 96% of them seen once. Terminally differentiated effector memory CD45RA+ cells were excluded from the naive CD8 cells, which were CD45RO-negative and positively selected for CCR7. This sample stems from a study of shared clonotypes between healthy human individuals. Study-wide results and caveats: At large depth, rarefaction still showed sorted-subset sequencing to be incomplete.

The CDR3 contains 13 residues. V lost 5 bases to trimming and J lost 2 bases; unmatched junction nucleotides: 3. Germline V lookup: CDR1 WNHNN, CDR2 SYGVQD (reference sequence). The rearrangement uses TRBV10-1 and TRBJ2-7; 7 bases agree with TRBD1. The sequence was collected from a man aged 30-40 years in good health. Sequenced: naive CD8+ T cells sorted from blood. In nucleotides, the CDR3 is TGCGCCAGCAGTAGGACAGGAGCCTACGAGCAGTACTTC. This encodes CASSRTGAYEQYF.